The T cell receptor beta chain described here comes from a study of control samples from healthy donors and cancer patients. Germline lookup yields CDR1 SGHTA and CDR2 FQGTGA. V lost 2 bases, J lost 10 bases, and 9 bases lay in between. The CDR3 has 12 residues. Using immunoSEQ multiplex PCR, the repertoire was profiled, and TCRdb retains in-frame clones only, with some absent. Of 150,000 to 190,000 clones in the sample, over 85% were seen once. Material: blood. The sequence came from a man aged 50 to 59 in good health. This rearrangement joins TRBV7-3 to TRBJ2-1; D tentatively reads TRBD1 or TRBD2 (5 bases each). The CDR3 sequence is CASSLPGTEQFF. CDR3 in DNA: TGTGCCAGCAGCTTACCCGGGACCGAGCAGTTCTTC. Together with reference TRBV7-3 and TRBJ2-1, the CDR3 gives the full variable domain: GAGVSQTPSNKVTEKGKYVELRCDPISGHTALYWYRQSLGQGPEFLIYFQGTGAADDSGLPNDRFFAVRPEGSVSTLKIQRTERGDSAVYLCASSLPGTEQFFGPGTRLTVL.